This T cell receptor beta chain was profiled in a study of blood T cell repertoires in COVID-19. Study summary: Samples taken during acute and convalescent COVID-19 were collected in the United States, Italy and Spain.

Between the trimmed V and J ends, which lost 2 bases and 1 base, there was a span of 7 bases. The germline V gene encodes CDR1 SGHDN and CDR2 FVKESK. This CDR3 is built from 14 residues. In the study's own analysis: Counts of nucleated cells, estimated from reference gene primer amplification, were obtained. Measured with immunoSEQ multiplex PCR; TCRdb has only the in-frame clones, and not every one. V, J and clone size derive from that table, while D and trimming were established from the DNA sequence. The sample has over 65,000 clones, just over 85% seen once. This receptor was obtained from a man aged 50 to 60 with active or convalescent COVID-19. The chain carries TRBV14 and TRBJ2-3; D is ambiguous. Sequencing was performed on peripheral blood. The CDR3 DNA reads TGTGCCAGCAGCCAATTACAAGGCACAGATACGCAGTATTTT. Translated, it gives CASSQLQGTDTQYF.